The clone carrying this T cell receptor beta chain was picked up a small number of times. What it binds is unknown. An end of the junction differs from the germline gene, which may be a read error. This sample is part of a study of post-analysis software for immune sequencing data. Tagging with unique molecular identifiers was a feature of the TCR beta cDNA libraries. Each CDR3 protein gets one entry after TCRdb re-called the PCR reads with MiXCR. The repertoire has hundreds of thousands of distinct CDR3 sequences, 25% to 30% of them found once; the top ten carry around 0.56%. Germline values: CDR1 LGHNA, CDR2 YNFKEQ. The CDR3 has 16 residues. Findings and caveats of the study: In patients, TRBV5-6, TRBV5-1 and TRBV20-1 belonged to several TRBV segments found more frequently than in controls.

V is TRBV4-2 and J is TRBJ1-2; D may be TRBD1 (5 bases). The sample comprised blood. This TCR was sampled from a girl aged 10 to 17 with multiple sclerosis. The CDR3 DNA follows: TGTGCCAGCAGCCAAGGACTGGGGGACGCTAACTATGGCTGCACCTTC. Translated: CASSQGLGDANYGCTF.